This TCR beta chain came from a study of blood T cell repertoires in COVID-19. The CDR3 has 14 residues. V lost 5 bases and J 0 bases, leaving 8 bases between the germline ends. The germline CDR1 and CDR2 sequences are SGHRS and YFSETQ. Sequenced by immunoSEQ multiplex PCR; TCRdb stores in-frame clones only, minus some. Among about 350,000 clones, approximately 89% were seen once, and the ten largest hold roughly 4%. Sequencing was carried out using peripheral blood. This chain connects TRBV5-1 to TRBJ1-4, with no clear D. The clonotype comes from a woman aged 60-70 years with COVID-19, enrolled during active disease. CDR3 residues: CASSSSTTNEKLFF. The CDR3 DNA sequence: TGCGCCAGCAGTTCCAGTACAACTAATGAAAAACTGTTTTTT.